In this sample, the clone carrying this TCR beta chain turned up a few times. No antigen is known for it. Here immunoSEQ multiplex PCR was the method, and the copy in TCRdb shows in-frame clones only, minus some. Among 65,000 to 95,000 clones listed, 70% to 90% were seen once. Healthy donors had no documented immune events, such as infections, while sampled. V lost 0 bases to trimming and J lost 2 bases; unmatched junction nucleotides: 5. Germline V lookup: CDR1 MGHRA, CDR2 YSYEKL. The CDR3 runs to 16 residues. These data originate in a study of identifying expanded T cells in peripheral blood. Overall study findings and caveats: Variance in clone template counts between approximately 2-week samples significantly increased with total template count across all healthy donors. Differentially abundant clones: 0.95 to 1.5 between replicates, about 16 at roughly 15 days, approximately 19 at four.

The sequence was obtained from a person aged 18-70 years in good health. This chain links TRBV4-1 with TRBJ2-3; TRBD1 agrees at 7 bases. Sequenced sample: blood. The CDR3 protein is CASSQDPGQLTDTQYF. CDR3 nucleotides: TGCGCCAGCAGCCAAGACCCGGGACAGCTCACAGATACGCAGTATTTT.